This T cell receptor (beta chain) came from a study of Ad26.COV2.S vaccination and SARS-CoV-2 variants. Libraries were prepared by immunoSEQ multiplex PCR; TCRdb keeps only in-frame clonotypes and omits some of them. The table shows 350,000 to 500,000 clones, with roughly 87% occurring only once. Noted treatment: 15 to 20 received Ad26.COV2.S at low or high dose, single or two shots; about 5 received placebo; per-sample allocation not given. Vaccine and placebo recipients were sampled on day 63 after the first injection. In germline, CDR1 is SGHVS, CDR2 FQNEAQ. V gave up 5 bases and J gave up 5 bases, with 25 bases separating them. CDR3 size: 17 residues.

The source material was peripheral blood, sampled in a trial of Ad26.COV2.S vaccine versus placebo. V usage is TRBV7-8 and J usage is TRBJ2-7; D might be TRBD2 (6 bases). The clonotype comes from a person between 18 and 59 years old who received the Ad26.COV2.S COVID-19 vaccine or a placebo. The CDR3 reads CASSAGLSSLVIDEQYF. The CDR3 coding sequence is TGTGCCAGCAGCGCCGGACTATCCAGTCTCGTGATTGACGAGCAGTACTTC.